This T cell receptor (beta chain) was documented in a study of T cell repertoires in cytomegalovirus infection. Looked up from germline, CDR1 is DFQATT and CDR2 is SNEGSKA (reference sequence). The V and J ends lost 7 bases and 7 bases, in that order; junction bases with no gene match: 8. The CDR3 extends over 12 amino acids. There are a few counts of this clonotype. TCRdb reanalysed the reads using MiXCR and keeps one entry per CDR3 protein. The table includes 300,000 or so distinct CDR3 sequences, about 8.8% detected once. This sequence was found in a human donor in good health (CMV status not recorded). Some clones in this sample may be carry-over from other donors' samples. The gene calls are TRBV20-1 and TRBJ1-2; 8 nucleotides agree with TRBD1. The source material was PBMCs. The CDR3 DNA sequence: TGCAGTGGAGGTGGACAGGGAGGTGGCTACACCTTC. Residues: CSGGGQGGGYTF.